This passage covers 32 T cell receptor beta chains from one sample sequenced in a study of T-cell memory formation after mild COVID-19. TCRdb ran MiXCR on the 5' RACE reads and lists one entry per CDR3 protein. The table has about 190,000 distinct CDR3 sequences, around 20% seen once. The sequencing input was PBMCs or a T cell subset sorted from them (not recorded which). The receptors stem from an adult woman who had mild COVID-19 (a few samples of this study predate the infection). Cell type and time point are not known.

The chain uses TRBV29-1 and TRBJ1-2; 7 bases map to TRBD1. This CDR3 is built from 13 residues. Per the germline V gene, CDR1 is SQVTM and CDR2 is ANQGSEA. V lost 4 bases, J lost 6 bases, and 8 bases stayed unmatched. DNA for the CDR3: TGCAGCGTTGTTTTTGCCAGGGGGAATGGCTACACCTTC. Translating gives CSVVFARGNGYTF.

This clonotype was observed a single time. One end of the junction varies from germline; a read error may be responsible. V is TRBV12-3 or TRBV12-4 and J is TRBJ1-5; D is uncertain. This CDR3 comprises 13 residues. The CDR3 loop is CACSSQSTQTLHF. In DNA, the CDR3 is TGTGCCTGCAGTTCCCAAAGCACACAGACCCTGCATTTT.

This clonotype has only a few counts. The V gene is TRBV12-3 or TRBV12-4, the J gene TRBJ2-7; D is unresolved. V lost 3 bases and J lost 4, with 13 bases in between. The CDR3 totals 14 residues. The CDR3 loop reads CASSFQTVVYEQYF. The DNA of the CDR3 is TGTGCCAGCAGTTTCCAGACTGTAGTGTACGAGCAGTACTTC.

J is TRBJ2-7 and V is TRBV4-1, with D uncertain. The ends were cut back, 1 base at V and 7 bases at J, with 20 bases in the middle. The CDR3 is made up of 16 amino acids. Germline V gives CDR1 MGHRA, CDR2 YSYEKL. CDR3 nucleotides: TGCGCCAGCAGCCAAGCACCCGGCTATGGGCAAAGAGAGCAGTACTTC. Amino acids: CASSQAPGYGQREQYF.

This clonotype was recorded a few times. The gene calls are TRBV5-6 and TRBJ1-1, with 8 bases identical to TRBD1. Germline CDR1 is SGHDT and CDR2 is YYEEEE. With 2 bases clipped from V and 0 bases from J, the junction kept 6 bases outside the gene matches. The CDR3 consists of 16 residues. The CDR3 protein is CASSFWTGHMNTEAFF. The CDR3 DNA sequence: TGTGCCAGCAGCTTCTGGACAGGGCACATGAACACTGAAGCTTTCTTT.

This clonotype was found many times. V is TRBV24-1 and J is TRBJ2-7; D is perhaps TRBD1 (5 bases). The length of the CDR3 is 14 residues. Germline V gene lookup returns CDR1 KGHDR and CDR2 SFDVKD. The V gene lost 4 bases and the J gene lost 3 bases, with 12 bases spanning the gap. CDR3: CATSEAGKSYEQYF. DNA for the CDR3: TGTGCCACCAGTGAGGCAGGGAAAAGCTACGAGCAGTACTTC.

The V and J genes are TRBV5-1 and TRBJ2-7, with D possibly being TRBD1 (5 bases). Per germline, CDR1 SGHRS and CDR2 YFSETQ. V dropped 1 base and J dropped 2 bases, with 7 bases sitting between them. The CDR3 totals 13 residues. CDR3 amino acids: CASSLQGTYEQYF. The CDR3 region has the DNA TGCGCCAGCAGCTTGCAGGGAACCTACGAGCAGTACTTC.

This clonotype occurred a few times. The CDR3 sequence: CASSVESNTEAFF. The CDR3 nucleotides read TGTGCCAGCAGCGTAGAGTCGAACACTGAAGCTTTCTTT. This chain links TRBV9 with TRBJ1-1; D ambiguous. Germline values: CDR1 SGDLS, CDR2 YYNGEE. The CDR3 is 13 amino acids. V dropped 0 bases and J dropped 1 base, with 4 bases sitting between them.

The table lists this clonotype with many counts. The chain combines TRBV20-1 with TRBJ2-1, with TRBD1 matching over 7 bases. The CDR3 loop spans 13 amino acids. V was clipped by 0 bases and J by 6 bases; unmatched bases: 2. The germline gives CDR1 DFQATT, CDR2 SNEGSKA (reference sequence). The CDR3 spells CSAREDRVNEQFF. The CDR3 DNA reads as TGCAGTGCTAGAGAAGACAGGGTCAATGAGCAGTTCTTC.

This clonotype was detected ten times or more. The chain couples TRBV5-1 to TRBJ2-3; 11 bases align to TRBD1. V lost 7 bases, J lost 4 bases, and 8 bases stayed unmatched. Germline lookup yields CDR1 SGHRS and CDR2 YFSETQ. CDR3 size: 15 residues. The CDR3, as DNA: TGCGCCAGCTCCTCCGGGACAGGGGGTGCAGATACGCAGTATTTT. It translates to CASSSGTGGADTQYF.

The chain combines TRBV7-9 with TRBJ2-7; D is uncertain. Germline values: CDR1 SEHNR, CDR2 FQNEAQ (reference sequence). V lost 2 bases, J lost 0 bases, and 11 bases lay in between. The CDR3 contains 15 residues. The CDR3: CASSLKRVGSYEQYF. The CDR3 coding sequence is TGTGCCAGCAGCTTAAAAAGGGTTGGCTCCTACGAGCAGTACTTC.

The rearrangement links TRBV6-5 to TRBJ2-7; the D call may be TRBD1 or TRBD2 (5 bases each). CDR1 and CDR2 from the germline V gene are MNHEY and SVGAGI. The CDR3 is 15 amino acids. The V and J ends lost 6 bases and 0 bases respectively, with 15 bases between them. The CDR3 DNA sequence: TGTGCCAGCAGAGCCCCGGGACGGAGCTCCTACGAGCAGTACTTC. This gives the protein CASRAPGRSSYEQYF.

The chain employs TRBV7-2 and TRBJ1-6; maybe TRBD1 (6 bases). The CDR3 sequence is 15 residues long. The V end was cut by 8 bases, the J end by 10 bases, with 21 bases between. In germline, CDR1 is SGHTA, CDR2 FQGNSA. The DNA for the CDR3 is TGTGCCAGCCGCCCGATTGGGGGCAAGGGGTCACCCCTCCACTTT. Amino acid sequence: CASRPIGGKGSPLHF.

The chain recombines TRBV7-6 with TRBJ1-2, with a tentative D call TRBD1 (5 bases). Germline CDR1 reads SGHVS; CDR2 reads FNYEAQ. The CDR3 covers 13 residues. Deletions cut 1 base from V and 7 bases from J, with 10 bases between. Here the CDR3 reads CASSLDRLSGYTF. The CDR3 coding sequence is TGTGCCAGCAGCTTAGACAGGTTGAGTGGCTACACCTTC.

The V and J genes are TRBV4-1 and TRBJ1-1; D not resolved. The length of the CDR3 is 17 residues. V lost 0 bases and J lost 0, with 14 bases in between. CDR1 is MGHRA, CDR2 YSYEKL, per germline. The DNA of the CDR3 is TGCGCCAGCAGCCAAGATAGATCAGGAGCAATGAACACTGAAGCTTTCTTT. Translated, it gives CASSQDRSGAMNTEAFF.

The V and J genes are TRBV19 and TRBJ1-2; D gene uncertain. Germline CDR1 reads LNHDA; CDR2 reads SQIVND (reference sequence). The CDR3 is 14 amino acids. Deletions cut 3 bases from V and 6 bases from J, with 14 bases between. The DNA for the CDR3 is TGTGCCAGTAGTATCGGCCAGACCAGCGATGGCTACACCTTC. This translates into CASSIGQTSDGYTF.

CDR3 loop: CASSSQGGKTEAFF. In nucleotides, the CDR3 is TGTGCCAGCAGTTCGCAGGGCGGGAAGACTGAAGCTTTCTTT. The genes are TRBV7-3 and TRBJ1-1, with TRBD1 as a possible D gene (5 bases). V dropped 6 bases and J dropped 5 bases, with 16 bases sitting between them. Germline CDR1 reads SGHTA; CDR2 reads FQGTGA. CDR3 length equals 14 residues. The full variable domain, its missing parts supplied by reference TRBV7-3 and TRBJ1-1, is GAGVSQTPSNKVTEKGKYVELRCDPISGHTALYWYRQSLGQGPEFLIYFQGTGAADDSGLPNDRFFAVRPEGSVSTLKIQRTERGDSAVYLCASSSQGGKTEAFFGQGTRLTVV.

This clonotype has more than one count but fewer than ten. This chain uses TRBV23-1 with TRBJ2-5; TRBD2 might be the D (6 bases). TRBV23-1 is noted as an ORF with a role that remains uncertain. The CDR3 totals 15 residues. V lost 3 bases, J lost 2 bases, and 13 bases lay in between. CDR3 residues: CASSHSEGQQETQYF. The CDR3 DNA follows: TGCGCCAGCAGTCACTCGGAGGGGCAACAAGAGACCCAGTACTTC.

The chain has TRBV5-1 and TRBJ2-1; D uncertain. CDR1 SGHRS and CDR2 YFSETQ come from the germline V gene. This CDR3 has 17 amino acids. The V and J ends lost 4 bases and 4 bases respectively, with 21 bases between them. For the CDR3, the DNA is TGCGCCAGCAGCCTCGCCATGACTGACGGAGTATACAATGAGCAGTTCTTC. The encoded protein is CASSLAMTDGVYNEQFF.

This clonotype was counted only a few times. This rearrangement joins TRBV11-3 to TRBJ2-1; D is ambiguous. Per germline, CDR1 SGHNT and CDR2 YENEEA. The V and J ends lost 6 bases and 7 bases respectively, with 16 bases between them. The CDR3 is 14 amino acids. The CDR3 region is CASSSDGARNEQFF. The CDR3 DNA follows: TGTGCCAGCAGTTCGGACGGAGCCAGGAATGAGCAGTTCTTC.

The genes are TRBV10-3 and TRBJ2-3; D is unresolved. CDR3 length: 12 amino acids. V was cut by 3 bases and J by 4 bases, with 5 bases left in between. Per germline, CDR1 ENHRY and CDR2 SYGVKD. CDR3 region: CAISDDPDTQYF. The DNA for the CDR3 is TGTGCCATCAGTGACGATCCAGATACGCAGTATTTT.

The chain combines TRBV18 with TRBJ1-1; D unclear. In germline, CDR1 is KGHSH, CDR2 LQKENI. The CDR3 loop spans 15 amino acids. V lost 4 bases and J 1 base, leaving 13 bases between the germline ends. The CDR3 protein is CASSRPEVRNTEAFF. The CDR3 DNA sequence: TGTGCCAGCTCACGTCCCGAAGTCAGGAACACTGAAGCTTTCTTT.

The rearrangement links TRBV5-4 to TRBJ2-5; 9 bases match TRBD2. With V trimmed by 3 bases and J by 5 bases, 20 bases remained unmatched. CDR3 length: 19 amino acids. Per germline, CDR1 SGHNT and CDR2 YYREEE (reference sequence). The CDR3 DNA sequence: TGTGCCAGCAGCTCGGGCGGGACTAGTAGCGGGGGACTGTCGGAGACCCAGTACTTC. The encoded protein is CASSSGGTSSGGLSETQYF.

This clonotype has more than one count but fewer than ten. The V call is TRBV5-1, the J call TRBJ2-3, with D tentatively TRBD1 or TRBD2 (6 bases each). Germline-derived CDR1 and CDR2 are SGHRS and YFSETQ. The CDR3 has 15 residues. Trimming shortened V by 4 bases and J by 4 bases, and 16 bases separated the two germline ends. The CDR3 loop is CASSLSTGASDTQYF. CDR3 in DNA: TGCGCCAGCAGCCTTTCCACGGGGGCATCAGATACGCAGTATTTT. The complete variable domain, with remaining parts taken from reference TRBV5-1 and TRBJ2-3, reads KAGVTQTPRYLIKTRGQQVTLSCSPISGHRSVSWYQQTPGQGLQFLFEYFSETQRNKGNFPGRFSGRQFSNSRSEMNVSTLELGDSALYLCASSLSTGASDTQYFGPGTRLTVL.

V usage is TRBV10-3 and J usage is TRBJ1-1; D remains ambiguous. V lost 8 bases and J lost 3, with 16 bases in between. CDR3 length: 14 amino acids. The germline V gene has CDR1 ENHRY and CDR2 SYGVKD. CDR3 loop: CAIADDGEYTEAFF. As DNA, the CDR3 is TGTGCCATCGCGGACGACGGGGAGTACACTGAAGCTTTCTTT.

This clonotype has more than one count but fewer than ten. The chain employs TRBV2 and TRBJ2-7; 15 nucleotides agree with TRBD2. Trimming cost V 6 bases and J 4 bases; bases outside gene matches: 4. The CDR3 is made up of 15 amino acids. CDR1 and CDR2 from the germline V gene are SNHLY and FYNNEI. CDR3: CASRWTSGGEYEQYF. The CDR3 region has the DNA TGTGCCAGCAGGTGGACTAGCGGGGGGGAATACGAGCAGTACTTC.

The table lists this clonotype with a few counts. V usage is TRBV18 and J usage is TRBJ2-5; D is ambiguous. The CDR3 is made up of 13 amino acids. Germline values: CDR1 KGHSH, CDR2 LQKENI. V lost 3 bases to trimming and J lost 5 bases, with 10 bases between them. CDR3 in DNA: TGTGCCAGCTCACCCTCAAGGTCGGAGACCCAGTACTTC. Its translation is CASSPSRSETQYF.

This clonotype was seen at least ten times. The genes are TRBV12-3 or TRBV12-4 and TRBJ2-3, with 7 positions matching TRBD2. J gave up 1 base and V 2 bases, and 6 bases lay outside the gene matches. The CDR3 loop spans 16 amino acids. The CDR3 here is CASSLYGGGRTDTQYF. In nucleotides, the CDR3 is TGTGCCAGCAGTTTATACGGGGGAGGGCGCACAGATACGCAGTATTTT.

This clonotype was seen only a few times. CDR3 DNA: TGTGCCAGCAGCGGTCTGGGGACAGGGGTAATCTCCTACGAGCAGTACTTC. This codes for CASSGLGTGVISYEQYF. The chain employs TRBV2 and TRBJ2-7; 10 bases match TRBD1. V shed 6 bases and J 0 bases; nucleotides not matched to a gene: 11. The CDR3 runs to 17 residues. Germline lookup yields CDR1 SNHLY and CDR2 FYNNEI.

This clonotype was seen ten or more times. The chain combines TRBV19 with TRBJ2-7; D may be TRBD1 (6 bases). Trimming removed 4 bases from V and 7 bases from J, with 20 bases in between. Germline V gene data show CDR1 as LNHDA and CDR2 as SQIVND (reference sequence). The CDR3 has 15 residues. CDR3 loop: CASSTAATGFGEQYF. CDR3 coding DNA: TGTGCCAGTAGTACTGCCGCCACAGGGTTCGGGGAGCAGTACTTC.

In this sample, this clonotype turned up a few times. CDR3 sequence: CASSVGLAGEHEQYF. DNA for the CDR3: TGTGCCAGCAGCGTGGGACTAGCGGGAGAACACGAGCAGTACTTC. The chain carries TRBV9 and TRBJ2-7, with 14 bases matching TRBD2. Losses at the gene ends were 2 bases for V and 5 bases for J; bases not matched to a gene: 3. Germline V gene data show CDR1 as SGDLS and CDR2 as YYNGEE. This CDR3 is 15 amino acids long.

This clonotype was counted only a few times. The rearrangement uses TRBV12-3 or TRBV12-4 and TRBJ2-3; 7 nucleotides match TRBD2. V trimming: 8 bases; J trimming: 0 bases; junction bases outside the gene matches: 8. The CDR3 consists of 15 residues. Here the CDR3 reads CASFPSGASTDTQYF. The CDR3, as DNA: TGTGCCAGCTTCCCTAGCGGAGCGAGCACAGATACGCAGTATTTT.